These 23 T cell receptor beta chains were all obtained from the same sample, sequenced in a study of spatial heterogeneity in lung cancer. A single record per CDR3 protein comes from TCRdb applying MiXCR to the 5' RACE reads. The table records roughly 6,900 distinct CDR3 sequences, roughly 5.2% of them present only once. The time point: sample taken at primary tumor resection. Unsorted samples of tumor, nontumor lung or frozen PBMC had their whole RNA sequenced. Sequencing used normal lung tissue next to the tumor, obtained at surgery. The receptors derive from a female donor with early-stage non-small cell lung cancer.

This clonotype is medium-sized (0.01 to 0.1%) in the sample. Within a library made for alpha chains, this beta chain is off target, and its count is uninformative. The chain employs TRBV6-6 and TRBJ2-3, with TRBD2 matching 11 bases. The CDR3 has 13 residues. The V gene end was trimmed by 9 bases and the J gene end by 5 bases; junction bases not matched to a gene: 4. The germline gives CDR1 MNHNY, CDR2 SVGAGI (reference sequence). Here the CDR3 DNA reads TGTGCCAGTAGCGGGAGGGCTGGAGATACGCAGTATTTT. This encodes CASSGRAGDTQYF.

This clonotype is labeled as medium-sized (0.01 to 0.1%). The library was prepared for alpha chains; this beta chain is a stray read, so its frequency means little. This rearrangement joins TRBV27 to TRBJ1-1, with 8 bases matching TRBD1. The germline V gene encodes CDR1 MNHEY and CDR2 SMNVEV (reference sequence). With 5 bases clipped from V and 3 bases from J, the junction kept 5 bases outside the gene matches. The CDR3 has 14 amino acids. This chain's CDR3 is CASSQGAGYTEAFF. The CDR3 nucleotides read TGTGCCAGCAGTCAGGGGGCTGGGTACACTGAAGCTTTCTTT.

With regard to this clonotype: This sequence may be a read error, since a much larger clone differs from it by one base. Because the library targeted alpha chains, this beta chain is an off-target read whose size means little. The genes are TRBV30 and TRBJ2-5; D might be TRBD1 or TRBD2, each matching 6 bases. This CDR3 contains 12 residues. V was shortened by 5 bases and J by 7 bases, with 14 bases between the two germline ends. The germline V gene has CDR1 GTSNPN and CDR2 SVGIG (reference sequence). This CDR3 reads CAWGGQIRTQYF. For the CDR3, the DNA is TGTGCCTGGGGGGGGCAGATACGGACCCAGTACTTC.

This clonotype was observed a handful of times. This beta chain lies outside the target of a library built for alpha chains; its clone size means little. This chain uses TRBV7-9 with TRBJ2-3, with D possibly matching TRBD1 (5 bases). This CDR3 is 15 amino acids long. V was trimmed by 1 base and J by 2 bases, leaving 10 bases between them. In germline, CDR1 is SEHNR, CDR2 FQNEAQ (reference sequence). CDR3 protein: CASSLDAGITDTQYF. DNA of the CDR3: TGTGCCAGCAGCTTAGATGCAGGGATCACAGATACGCAGTATTTT.

This clonotype is deemed medium-sized. This beta chain is an unintended read in a library built for alpha chains; its size means little. The genes are TRBV5-1 and TRBJ2-5, with 15 bases aligning to TRBD2. The CDR3 totals 23 residues. The V and J ends lost 1 base and 5 bases, in that order; junction bases with no gene match: 24. CDR1 and CDR2 from the germline V gene are SGHRS and YFSETQ. The CDR3 loop is CASSLNVLVPGLAGGPVRETQYF. The CDR3 DNA reads as TGCGCCAGCAGCTTGAACGTTCTTGTTCCGGGACTAGCGGGAGGCCCGGTCCGTGAGACCCAGTACTTC. The complete variable domain, with remaining parts taken from reference TRBV5-1 and TRBJ2-5, reads KAGVTQTPRYLIKTRGQQVTLSCSPISGHRSVSWYQQTPGQGLQFLFEYFSETQRNKGNFPGRFSGRQFSNSRSEMNVSTLELGDSALYLCASSLNVLVPGLAGGPVRETQYFGPGTRLLVL.

Comments on this clonotype: This beta chain is a stray sequence in a library constructed for alpha chains; its clone size is not meaningful. V usage is TRBV27 and J usage is TRBJ1-1; D remains ambiguous. V was shortened by 8 bases and J by 5 bases, with 12 bases between the two germline ends. CDR1 is MNHEY, CDR2 SMNVEV, per germline (reference sequence). The CDR3 runs to 12 residues. In DNA, the CDR3 is TGTGCCAGCGGAGAACTTGGGACTGAAGCTTTCTTT. Protein sequence: CASGELGTEAFF.

With regard to this clonotype: Because the library targeted alpha chains, this beta chain is an off-target read whose size means little. The J gene is TRBJ2-3, the V gene TRBV20-1, with 13 positions matching TRBD2. The trim removed 5 bases at V and 1 base at J, leaving 3 bases unmatched. Germline assignment: CDR1 DFQATT and CDR2 SNEGSKA (reference sequence). The CDR3 loop spans 15 amino acids. CDR3 in amino acids: CSADGTSGGTDTQYF. The CDR3 bases are TGCAGTGCTGACGGGACTAGCGGGGGCACAGATACGCAGTATTTT.

Details on this clonotype: This is likely a read error, given that the CDR3 carries no conserved phenylalanine or tryptophan at its end. This beta chain turned up in a library designed for alpha chains; as an off-target read, its abundance says little. The rearrangement links TRBV12-3 or TRBV12-4 to TRBJ1-5, with D possibly TRBD1 on 5 matching bases. The ends were cut back, 9 bases at V and 4 bases at J, with 10 bases in the middle. The CDR3 has 12 residues. The CDR3 coding sequence is TGTGCCAGTGGACAACAGAATCAGCCCCAGCATCTT. It encodes CASGQQNQPQHL.

This clonotype has ten or more counts. Little can be read into the size of this beta chain, an off-target read in a library designed for alpha chains. The chain joins TRBV20-1 to TRBJ2-1; 8 bases match TRBD2. CDR3 length equals 14 residues. Germline V CDR1 and CDR2: DFQATT, SNEGSKA (reference sequence). Trimming at V came to 5 bases and at J to 10 bases, leaving 13 bases not matched to a gene. This chain's CDR3 is CSAPSREAWGEQFF. The CDR3 DNA sequence: TGCAGTGCTCCCTCGCGGGAGGCTTGGGGGGAGCAGTTCTTC.

By sample fraction, this clonotype is medium-sized. The library was prepared for alpha chains; this beta chain is a stray read, so its frequency means little. The chain joins TRBV11-2 to TRBJ2-1; D is unclear. The CDR3 has 13 amino acids. The V gene's germline CDR1 is SGHAT and CDR2 FQNNGV. The germline V and J ends were trimmed by 5 bases and 8 bases, with 13 bases remaining between them. The chain's CDR3 is CASSAGAPHEQFF. CDR3 nucleotides: TGTGCCAGCAGCGCCGGCGCGCCCCATGAGCAGTTCTTC.

Within the sample, this clonotype is medium-sized. This beta chain appears as a stray read in a library generated for alpha chains; its size is not informative. The DNA of the CDR3 is TGTGCCAGCTCGAATGCGGGGTCCCCCAACACTGAAGCTTTCTTT. Protein sequence: CASSNAGSPNTEAFF. The rearrangement joins TRBV18 to TRBJ1-1; no clear D gene. The ends were cut back, 6 bases at V and 2 bases at J, with 16 bases in the middle. This CDR3 is built from 15 residues. Per germline, CDR1 KGHSH and CDR2 LQKENI.

This clonotype is medium-sized within its sample. This beta chain turned up in a library designed for alpha chains; as an off-target read, its abundance says little. The CDR3 sequence: CSAWRDPETQYF. Written as DNA, the CDR3 is TGCAGCGCATGGCGGGACCCAGAGACCCAGTACTTC. The chain recombines TRBV29-1 with TRBJ2-5; tentatively, D is TRBD2 (6 bases). Trimming took 7 bases from V and 4 from J, leaving 13 bases between them. CDR3 length: 12 residues. CDR1 and CDR2 (germline): SQVTM, ANQGSEA.

At least ten counts were recorded for this clonotype. This beta chain was picked up by a library intended for alpha chains and is off target, so its count carries little meaning. The chain couples TRBV6-4 to TRBJ2-3; 7 nucleotides line up with TRBD2. The CDR3 is made up of 14 amino acids. V dropped 4 bases and J dropped 6; count of bases not matched to a gene: 7. Germline V CDR1 and CDR2: MRHNA, SNTAGT. The CDR3 sequence is CASSAGLSPDTQYF. In DNA, the CDR3 is TGTGCCAGCAGTGCGGGACTATCGCCTGATACGCAGTATTTT.

This clonotype was detected ten times or more. With the library built for alpha chains, this beta chain is off target and its frequency is not meaningful. The chain uses TRBV20-1 and TRBJ2-7; either TRBD1 or TRBD2 may supply D (5 bases each). Trimming removed 4 bases at V and 0 bases at J, with 10 bases between. This CDR3 has 13 residues. The germline V gene encodes CDR1 DFQATT and CDR2 SNEGSKA (reference sequence). CDR3 sequence (DNA): TGCAGTGCTAACCGGGACGGCTCCTACGAGCAGTACTTC. Its protein product is CSANRDGSYEQYF.

This clonotype was seen more than once but under ten times. For a library built for alpha chains, this beta chain is a stray read; little rests on its size. The chain couples TRBV11-2 to TRBJ2-1; D is ambiguous. The CDR3 spans 14 residues. Germline-derived CDR1 and CDR2 are SGHAT and FQNNGV. The V gene lost 5 bases and the J gene lost 6 bases, with 14 bases spanning the gap. CDR3 in amino acids: CASSGLVQFNEQFF. In DNA, the CDR3 is TGTGCCAGCAGCGGCCTCGTACAATTCAATGAGCAGTTCTTC.

This clonotype has more than one count but fewer than ten. This beta chain represents an off-target read in a library built for alpha chains; its size is of limited meaning. The chain couples TRBV10-2 to TRBJ2-1; D might be TRBD1 (6 bases). The CDR3 has 14 amino acids. Germline V gene data show CDR1 as WSHSY and CDR2 as SAAADI. Trimming left V 3 bases short and J 7 bases short, with 13 bases between. This CDR3 reads CASSDPSQGNEQFF. The CDR3 nucleotides read TGCGCCAGCAGTGACCCATCCCAGGGGAATGAGCAGTTCTTC.

This clonotype was counted at least ten times. This beta chain is off target for a library built for alpha chains, so its abundance means little. The rearrangement joins TRBV7-9 to TRBJ2-1; D gene ambiguous. The ends were cut back, 5 bases at V and 0 bases at J, with 14 bases in the middle. CDR3 length: 16 amino acids. CDR1 is SEHNR and CDR2 is FQNEAQ in the germline V gene (reference sequence). CDR3 amino acids: CASSLPGSSSYNEQFF. DNA of the CDR3: TGTGCCAGCAGCCTACCTGGAAGTAGCTCCTACAATGAGCAGTTCTTC.

Ten or more counts support this clonotype. As an off-target read in a library built for alpha chains, this beta chain has a frequency of little significance. The rearrangement uses TRBV24-1 and TRBJ2-7; 13 bases fit TRBD2. The trim removed 7 bases at V and 6 bases at J, leaving 11 bases unmatched. This CDR3 region has 16 residues. Germline V gene data show CDR1 as KGHDR and CDR2 as SFDVKD. The DNA of the CDR3 is TGTGCCACCAGGAACCCGTGGACTAGCGGGAGAAGCGAGCAGTACTTC. Protein: CATRNPWTSGRSEQYF.

This clonotype is labeled as medium-sized (0.01 to 0.1%). Within a library made for alpha chains, this beta chain is off target, and its count is uninformative. The chain couples TRBV29-1 to TRBJ2-5, with 8 bases matching TRBD1. CDR3 length equals 13 residues. Germline V gives CDR1 SQVTM, CDR2 ANQGSEA. The trim removed 6 bases at V and 4 bases at J, leaving 7 bases unmatched. In DNA form, the CDR3 reads TGCAGCGTAATCTCAGGGGGCGCAGAGACCCAGTACTTC. It is translated as CSVISGGAETQYF. Full variable domain (remainder filled in from reference TRBV29-1 and TRBJ2-5): SAVISQKPSRDICQRGTSLTIQCQVDSQVTMMFWYRQQPGQSLTLIATANQGSEATYESGFVIDKFPISRPNLTFSTLTVSNMSPEDSSIYLCSVISGGAETQYFGPGTRLLVL.

Concerning this clonotype: In a library made to pick up alpha chains, this beta chain is a stray read with a size that means little. The genes are TRBV30 and TRBJ1-4; perhaps TRBD1 as D (5 bases). Germline lookup yields CDR1 GTSNPN and CDR2 SVGIG (reference sequence). The CDR3 spans 13 residues. The V gene lost 3 bases and the J gene lost 7 bases, with 12 bases spanning the gap. Here the CDR3 reads CAWRRGTSEKLFF. The CDR3 bases are TGTGCCTGGAGACGGGGGACGTCTGAAAAACTGTTTTTT. The full variable domain, rest sourced from reference TRBV30 and TRBJ1-4, is SQTIHQWPATLVQPVGSPLSLECTVEGTSNPNLYWYRQAAGRGLQLLFYSVGIGQISSEVPQNLSASRPQDRQFILSSKKLLLSDSGFYLCAWRRGTSEKLFFGSGTQLSVL.

Judged by abundance, this clonotype is medium-sized. This beta chain was picked up by a library intended for alpha chains and is off target, so its count carries little meaning. V gene TRBV5-6 combines with J gene TRBJ2-7, with D possibly being TRBD2 (5 bases). The CDR3 is 13 amino acids. V lost 6 bases and J 1 base, leaving 11 bases between the germline ends. The germline gives CDR1 SGHDT, CDR2 YYEEEE. CDR3 in amino acids: CASNWRGSYEQYF. The CDR3 DNA is TGTGCCAGCAACTGGCGAGGGTCCTACGAGCAGTACTTC.

By its share, this clonotype is medium-sized (0.01 to 0.1%). Little can be read into the size of this beta chain, an off-target read in a library designed for alpha chains. The rearrangement joins TRBV28 to TRBJ1-1; D not certain. The CDR3 is made up of 14 amino acids. The germline gives CDR1 MDHEN, CDR2 SYDVKM. With 4 bases removed from V and 0 bases from J, the gap between germline ends came to 9 bases. Written as DNA, the CDR3 is TGTGCCAGCAGTTCCGGAGGGATGAACACTGAAGCTTTCTTT. It yields the protein CASSSGGMNTEAFF.

With regard to this clonotype: Because this beta chain is a stray read in a library intended to capture alpha chains, its abundance should not be given much weight. The gene calls are TRBV3-1 and TRBJ2-7; possibly TRBD1 or TRBD2 for D (5 bases each). The CDR3 runs 15 residues. V was shortened by 3 bases and J by 6 bases, with 18 bases between the two germline ends. The germline V gene has CDR1 LGHDT and CDR2 YNNKEL (reference sequence). The CDR3 loop reads CASSHRSLGVGEQYF. The CDR3 DNA is TGTGCCAGCAGCCATAGAAGTTTGGGGGTAGGCGAGCAGTACTTC.